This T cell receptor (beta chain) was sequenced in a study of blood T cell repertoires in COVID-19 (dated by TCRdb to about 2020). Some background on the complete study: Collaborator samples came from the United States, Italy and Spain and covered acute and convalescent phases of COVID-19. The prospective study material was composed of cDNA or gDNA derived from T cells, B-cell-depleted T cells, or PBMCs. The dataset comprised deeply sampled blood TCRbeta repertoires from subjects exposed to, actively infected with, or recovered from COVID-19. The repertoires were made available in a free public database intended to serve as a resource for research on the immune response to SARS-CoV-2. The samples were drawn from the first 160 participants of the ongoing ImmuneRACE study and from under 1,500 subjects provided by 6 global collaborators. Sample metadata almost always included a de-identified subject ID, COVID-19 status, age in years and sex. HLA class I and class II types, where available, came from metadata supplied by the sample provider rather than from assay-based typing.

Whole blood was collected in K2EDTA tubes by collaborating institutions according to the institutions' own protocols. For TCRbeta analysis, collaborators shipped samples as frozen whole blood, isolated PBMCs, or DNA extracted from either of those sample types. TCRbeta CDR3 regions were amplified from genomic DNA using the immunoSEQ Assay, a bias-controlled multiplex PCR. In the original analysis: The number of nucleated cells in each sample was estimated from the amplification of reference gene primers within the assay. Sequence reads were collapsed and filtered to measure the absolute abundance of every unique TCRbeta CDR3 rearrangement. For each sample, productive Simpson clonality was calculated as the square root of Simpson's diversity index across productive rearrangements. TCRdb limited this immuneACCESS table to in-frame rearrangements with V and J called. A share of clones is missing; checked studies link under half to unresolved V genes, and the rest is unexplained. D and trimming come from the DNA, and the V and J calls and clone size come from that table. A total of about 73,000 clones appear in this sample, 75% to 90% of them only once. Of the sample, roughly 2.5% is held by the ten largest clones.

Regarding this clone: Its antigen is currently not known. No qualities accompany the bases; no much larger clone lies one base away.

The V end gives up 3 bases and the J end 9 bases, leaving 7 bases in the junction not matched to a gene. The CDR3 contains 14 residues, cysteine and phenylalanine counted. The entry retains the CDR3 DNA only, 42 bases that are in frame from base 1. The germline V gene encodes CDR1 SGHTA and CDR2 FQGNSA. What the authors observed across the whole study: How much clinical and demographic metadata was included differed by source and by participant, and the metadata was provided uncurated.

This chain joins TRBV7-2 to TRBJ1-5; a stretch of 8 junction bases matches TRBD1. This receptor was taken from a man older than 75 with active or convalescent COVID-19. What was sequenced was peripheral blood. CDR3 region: CASSFGTGARPQHF. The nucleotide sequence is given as TGTGCCAGCAGCTTTGGGACAGGTGCTAGGCCCCAGCATTTT. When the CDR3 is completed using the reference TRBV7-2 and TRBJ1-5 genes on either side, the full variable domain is GAGVSQSPSNKVTEKGKDVELRCDPISGHTALYWYRQSLGQGLEFLIYFQGNSAPDKSGLPSDRFSAERTGGSVSTLTIQRTQQEDSAVYLCASSFGTGARPQHFGDGTRLSIL.